This T cell receptor (beta chain) is drawn from a study of blood T cell repertoires in COVID-19. CDR3 length: 17 amino acids. CDR1 is LGHDT, CDR2 YNNKEL, per germline (reference sequence). V shed 3 bases and J 0 bases; nucleotides not matched to a gene: 7. Produced via immunoSEQ multiplex PCR; TCRdb's table is partial and in-frame only. The table shows fewer than 500,000 clones, with 85% to 90% occurring only once. What was sequenced was peripheral blood. The sequence was collected from a woman in her 30s with acute or convalescent COVID-19. The chain carries TRBV3-1 (or the pseudogene TRBV3-2) and TRBJ2-7; 11 bases line up with TRBD2. The CDR3 DNA reads as TGTGCCAGCAGCCAGCCGGGACTAGCGGAAAGCTCCTACGAGCAGTACTTC. Amino acid sequence: CASSQPGLAESSYEQYF.